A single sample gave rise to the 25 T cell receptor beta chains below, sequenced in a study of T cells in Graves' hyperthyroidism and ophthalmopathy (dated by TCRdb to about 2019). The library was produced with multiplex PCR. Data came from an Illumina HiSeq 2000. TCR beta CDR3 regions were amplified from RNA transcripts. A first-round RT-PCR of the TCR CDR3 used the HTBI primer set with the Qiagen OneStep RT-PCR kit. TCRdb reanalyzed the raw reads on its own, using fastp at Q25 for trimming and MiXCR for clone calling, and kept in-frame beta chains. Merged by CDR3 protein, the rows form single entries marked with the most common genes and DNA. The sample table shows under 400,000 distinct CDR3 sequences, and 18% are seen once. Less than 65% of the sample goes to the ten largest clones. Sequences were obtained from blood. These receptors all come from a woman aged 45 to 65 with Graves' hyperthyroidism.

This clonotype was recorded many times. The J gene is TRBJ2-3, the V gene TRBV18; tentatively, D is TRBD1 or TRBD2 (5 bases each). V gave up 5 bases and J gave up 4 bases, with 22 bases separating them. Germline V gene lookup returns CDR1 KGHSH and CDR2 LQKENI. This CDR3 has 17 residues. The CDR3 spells CASSSPGPREISDTQYF. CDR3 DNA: TGTGCCAGCTCAAGTCCGGGACCTAGGGAAATTTCAGATACGCAGTATTTT.

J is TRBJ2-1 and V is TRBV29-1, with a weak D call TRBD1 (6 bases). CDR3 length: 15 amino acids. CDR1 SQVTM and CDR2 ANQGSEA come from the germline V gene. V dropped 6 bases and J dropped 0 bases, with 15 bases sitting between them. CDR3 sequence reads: CSVDKGVGSYNEQFF. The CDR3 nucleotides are TGCAGCGTCGACAAGGGGGTAGGCTCCTACAATGAGCAGTTCTTC.

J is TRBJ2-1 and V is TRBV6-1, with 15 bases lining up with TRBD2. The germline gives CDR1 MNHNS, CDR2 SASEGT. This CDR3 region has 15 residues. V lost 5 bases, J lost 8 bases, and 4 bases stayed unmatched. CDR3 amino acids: CASSRTSGGAHEQFF. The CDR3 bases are TGTGCCAGCAGTAGGACTAGCGGGGGGGCACATGAGCAGTTCTTC.

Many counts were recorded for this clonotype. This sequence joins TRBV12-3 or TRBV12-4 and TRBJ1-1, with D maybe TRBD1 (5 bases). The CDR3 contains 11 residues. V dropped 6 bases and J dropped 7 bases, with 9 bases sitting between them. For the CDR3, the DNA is TGTGCCAGCAGCAGGGATTTTGAAGCTTTCTTT. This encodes CASSRDFEAFF.

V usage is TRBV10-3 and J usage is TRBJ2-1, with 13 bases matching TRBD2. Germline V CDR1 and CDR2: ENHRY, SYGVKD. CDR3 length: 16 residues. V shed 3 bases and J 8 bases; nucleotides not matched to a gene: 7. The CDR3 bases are TGTGCCATCAGTGAACAGGGACTAGCGGGAAGAGATGAGCAGTTCTTC. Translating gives CAISEQGLAGRDEQFF.

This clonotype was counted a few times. The CDR3, as DNA: TGCAGTGCTAGACCTAGCGGGGGGGTAAATGAGCAGTTCTTC. Its protein is CSARPSGGVNEQFF. This chain connects TRBV20-1 to TRBJ2-1; TRBD2 matches at 12 bases. Germline CDR1 reads DFQATT; CDR2 reads SNEGSKA (reference sequence). The V gene end was trimmed by 2 bases and the J gene end by 7 bases; junction bases not matched to a gene: 3. The CDR3 extends over 14 amino acids.

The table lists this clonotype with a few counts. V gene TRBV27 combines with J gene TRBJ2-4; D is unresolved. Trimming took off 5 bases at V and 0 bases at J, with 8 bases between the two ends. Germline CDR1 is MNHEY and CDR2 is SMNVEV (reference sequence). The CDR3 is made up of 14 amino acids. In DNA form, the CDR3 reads TGTGCCAGCAGTCAAGATATAGCCAAAAACATTCAGTACTTC. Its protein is CASSQDIAKNIQYF.

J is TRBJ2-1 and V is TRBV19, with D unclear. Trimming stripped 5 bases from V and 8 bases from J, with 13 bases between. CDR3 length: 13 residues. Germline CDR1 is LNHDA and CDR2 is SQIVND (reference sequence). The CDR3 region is CASSPSPADEQFF. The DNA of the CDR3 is TGTGCCAGTAGTCCCTCCCCCGCGGATGAGCAGTTCTTC.

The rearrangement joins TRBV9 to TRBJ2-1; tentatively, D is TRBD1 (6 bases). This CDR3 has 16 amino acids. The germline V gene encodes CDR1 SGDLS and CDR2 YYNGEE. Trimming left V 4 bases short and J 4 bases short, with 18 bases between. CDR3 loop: CASSPPAGVGYNEQFF. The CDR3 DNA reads TGTGCCAGCAGCCCACCCGCAGGGGTGGGGTACAATGAGCAGTTCTTC.

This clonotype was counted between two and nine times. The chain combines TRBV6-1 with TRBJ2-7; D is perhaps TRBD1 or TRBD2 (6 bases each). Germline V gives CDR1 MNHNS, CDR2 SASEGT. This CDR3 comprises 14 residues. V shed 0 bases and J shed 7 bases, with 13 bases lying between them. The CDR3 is CASSEARGAWEQYV. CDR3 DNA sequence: TGTGCCAGCAGTGAAGCGAGGGGGGCATGGGAGCAGTACGTC.

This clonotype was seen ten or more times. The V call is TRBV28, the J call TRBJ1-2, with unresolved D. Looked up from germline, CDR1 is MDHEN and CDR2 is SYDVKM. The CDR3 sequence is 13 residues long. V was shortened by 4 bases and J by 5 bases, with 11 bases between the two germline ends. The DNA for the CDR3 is TGTGCCAGCAGTTCACGTCCCTTGTATGGCTACACCTTC. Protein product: CASSSRPLYGYTF.

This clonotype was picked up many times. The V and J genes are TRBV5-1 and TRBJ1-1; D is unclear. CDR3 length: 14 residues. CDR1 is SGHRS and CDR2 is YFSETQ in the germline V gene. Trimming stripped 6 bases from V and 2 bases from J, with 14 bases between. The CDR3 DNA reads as TGCGCCAGCACTTCGGGCCCAGGAAACACTGAAGCTTTCTTT. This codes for CASTSGPGNTEAFF.

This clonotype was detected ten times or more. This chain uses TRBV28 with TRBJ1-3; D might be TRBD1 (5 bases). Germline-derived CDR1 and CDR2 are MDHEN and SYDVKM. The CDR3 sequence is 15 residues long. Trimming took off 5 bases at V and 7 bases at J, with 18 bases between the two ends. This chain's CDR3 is CASSIMQGDLNTIYF. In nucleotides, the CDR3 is TGTGCCAGCAGTATTATGCAGGGCGATCTGAACACCATATATTTT.

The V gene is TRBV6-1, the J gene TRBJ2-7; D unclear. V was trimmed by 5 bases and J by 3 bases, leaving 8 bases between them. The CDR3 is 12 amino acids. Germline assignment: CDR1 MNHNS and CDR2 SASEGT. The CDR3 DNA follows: TGTGCCAGCAGTAAGAACAACTACGAGCAGTACTTC. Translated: CASSKNNYEQYF.

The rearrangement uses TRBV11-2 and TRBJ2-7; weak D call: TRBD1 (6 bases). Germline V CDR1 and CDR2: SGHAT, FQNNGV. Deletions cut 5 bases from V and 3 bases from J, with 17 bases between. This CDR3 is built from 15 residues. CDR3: CASSPRPRTDYEQYF. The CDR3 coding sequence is TGTGCCAGCAGCCCACGCCCCCGGACAGACTACGAGCAGTACTTC.

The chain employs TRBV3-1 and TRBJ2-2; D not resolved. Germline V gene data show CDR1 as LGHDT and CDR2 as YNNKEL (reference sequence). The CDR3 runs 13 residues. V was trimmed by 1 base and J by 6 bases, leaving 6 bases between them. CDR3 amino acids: CASSQGGPGELFF. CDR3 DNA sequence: TGTGCCAGCAGCCAAGGGGGTCCCGGGGAGCTGTTTTTT.

The CDR3: CALEGGAIYEQYF. CDR3 bases: TGCGCCCTGGAAGGGGGGGCGATCTACGAGCAGTACTTC. This chain links TRBV10-1 with TRBJ2-7; D is possibly TRBD2 (7 bases). This CDR3 has 13 amino acids. V was cut by 11 bases and J by 3 bases, with 17 bases left in between. CDR1 and CDR2 from the germline V gene are WNHNN and SYGVQD (reference sequence).

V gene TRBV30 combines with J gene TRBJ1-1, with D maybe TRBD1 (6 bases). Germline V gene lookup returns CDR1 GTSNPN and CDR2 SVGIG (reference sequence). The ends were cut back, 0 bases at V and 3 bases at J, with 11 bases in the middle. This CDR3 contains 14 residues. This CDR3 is CAWSVRGADTEAFF. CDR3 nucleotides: TGTGCCTGGAGTGTGAGGGGGGCAGACACTGAAGCTTTCTTT. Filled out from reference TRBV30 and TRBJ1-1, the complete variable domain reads SQTIHQWPATLVQPVGSPLSLECTVEGTSNPNLYWYRQAAGRGLQLLFYSVGIGQISSEVPQNLSASRPQDRQFILSSKKLLLSDSGFYLCAWSVRGADTEAFFGQGTRLTVV.

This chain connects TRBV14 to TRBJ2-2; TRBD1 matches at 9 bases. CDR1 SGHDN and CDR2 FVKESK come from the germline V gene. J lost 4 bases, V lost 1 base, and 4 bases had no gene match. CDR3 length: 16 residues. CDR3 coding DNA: TGTGCCAGCAGCCAAGGGGACAGGGCCCGCACCGGGGAGCTGTTTTTT. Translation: CASSQGDRARTGELFF.

The CDR3 loop is CASSLWSSQETQYF. CDR3 DNA sequence: TGTGCCAGCAGTTTGTGGAGCAGCCAAGAGACCCAGTACTTC. This sequence joins TRBV27 and TRBJ2-5; D is ambiguous. Per germline, CDR1 MNHEY and CDR2 SMNVEV (reference sequence). This CDR3 contains 14 residues. The germline V and J ends were trimmed by 3 bases and 1 base, with 9 bases remaining between them.

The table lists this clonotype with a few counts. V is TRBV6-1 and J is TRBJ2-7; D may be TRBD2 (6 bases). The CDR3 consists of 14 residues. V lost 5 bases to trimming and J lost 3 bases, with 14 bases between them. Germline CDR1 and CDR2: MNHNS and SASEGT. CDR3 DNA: TGTGCCAGCAGTCGTACTGGGAGGAGCTACGAGCAGTACTTC. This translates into CASSRTGRSYEQYF.

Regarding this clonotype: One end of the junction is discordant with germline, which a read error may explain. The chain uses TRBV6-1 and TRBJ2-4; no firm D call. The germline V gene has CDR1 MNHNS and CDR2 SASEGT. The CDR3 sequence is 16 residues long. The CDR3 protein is CASSPDPALAKNIQYF. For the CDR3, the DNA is TGCGCCAGCAGTCCGGACCCCGCCTTAGCCAAAAACATTCAGTACTTC.

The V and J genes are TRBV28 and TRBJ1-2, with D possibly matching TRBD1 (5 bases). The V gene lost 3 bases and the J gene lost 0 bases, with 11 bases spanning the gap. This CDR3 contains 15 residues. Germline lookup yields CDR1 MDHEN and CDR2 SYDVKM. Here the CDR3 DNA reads TGTGCCAGCAGTTTTGGGACGGAAGCTAACTATGGCTACACCTTC. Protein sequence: CASSFGTEANYGYTF.

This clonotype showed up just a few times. DNA of the CDR3: TGTGCCAGCAGCGGGCTCGAGGGCGTCCGGAACACTGAAGCTTTCTTT. Translation: CASSGLEGVRNTEAFF. The genes are TRBV5-6 and TRBJ1-1; no clear D gene. CDR1 is SGHDT and CDR2 is YYEEEE in the germline V gene. This CDR3 region has 16 residues. Between the trimmed V and J ends, which lost 4 bases and 1 base, there was a span of 17 bases.

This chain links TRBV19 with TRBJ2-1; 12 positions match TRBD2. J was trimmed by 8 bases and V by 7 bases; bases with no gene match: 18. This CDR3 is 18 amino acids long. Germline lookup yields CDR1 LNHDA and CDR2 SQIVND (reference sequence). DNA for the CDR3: TGTGCCAGTATCCCGAGAACTAGCGGGAGGTATGGGTTGGATGAGCAGTTCTTC. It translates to CASIPRTSGRYGLDEQFF. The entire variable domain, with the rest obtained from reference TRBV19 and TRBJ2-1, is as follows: DGGITQSPKYLFRKEGQNVTLSCEQNLNHDAMYWYRQDPGQGLRLIYYSQIVNDFQKGDIAEGYSVSREKKESFPLTVTSAQKNPTAFYLCASIPRTSGRYGLDEQFFGPGTRLTVL.